This T cell receptor beta chain was identified during a study of response to subunit inactivated influenza vaccine. This CDR3 region has 17 residues. The germline V and J ends were trimmed by 1 base and 1 base, with 16 bases remaining between them. Per germline, CDR1 SGHRS and CDR2 YFSETQ. This clonotype was seen a few times. Its matching antigen is unknown. TCRdb reprocessed the RT-PCR reads with MiXCR, giving one entry per CDR3 protein. The profile shows a few hundred thousand distinct CDR3 sequences, 6% to 9% of them singletons. Overall study findings and caveats: Each seasonal flu vaccination may recruit only limited new T cells, authors suggested.

This chain joins TRBV5-1 and TRBJ2-3, with D possibly being TRBD1 (5 bases). The sequence was collected from a man aged 45 to 75 who received an inactivated influenza vaccine. Sequenced here: PBMCs from blood, sampled around 25 months after vaccination. The DNA of the CDR3 is TGCGCCAGCAGCTTGAGTGAGCAGGGCAGACGCACAGATACGCAGTATTTT. Protein: CASSLSEQGRRTDTQYF.